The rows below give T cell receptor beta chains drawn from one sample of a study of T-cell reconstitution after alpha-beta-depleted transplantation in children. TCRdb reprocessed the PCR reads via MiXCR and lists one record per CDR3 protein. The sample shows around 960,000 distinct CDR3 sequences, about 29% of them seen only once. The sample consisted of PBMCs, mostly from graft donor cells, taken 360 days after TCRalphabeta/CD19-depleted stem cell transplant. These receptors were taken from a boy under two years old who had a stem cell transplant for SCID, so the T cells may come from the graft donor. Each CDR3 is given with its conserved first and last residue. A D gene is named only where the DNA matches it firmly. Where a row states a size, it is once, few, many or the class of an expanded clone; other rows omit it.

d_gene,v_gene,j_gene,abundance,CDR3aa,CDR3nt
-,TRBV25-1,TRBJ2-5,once,CASSARLDGGTQYF,TGTGCCAGCAGTGCTAGACTGGACGGAGGGACCCAGTACTTC
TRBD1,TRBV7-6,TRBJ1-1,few,CASSLATGVGEAFF,TGTGCCAGCAGCTTAGCGACAGGGGTTGGTGAAGCTTTCTTT
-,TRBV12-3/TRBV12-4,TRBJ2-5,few,CASNLMPNQETQYF,TGTGCCAGCAACCTGATGCCAAATCAAGAGACCCAGTACTTC
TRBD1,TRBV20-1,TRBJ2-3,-,CSGVGGQGADTQYF,TGCAGTGGAGTTGGGGGACAGGGGGCAGATACGCAGTATTTT
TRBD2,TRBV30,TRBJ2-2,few,CAGSGGHANTGELFF,TGTGCCGGAAGCGGGGGGCACGCGAACACCGGGGAGCTGTTTTTT
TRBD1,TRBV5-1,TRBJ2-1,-,CASSLQGGAYNEQFF,TGCGCCAGCAGCTTACAGGGGGGCGCTTACAATGAGCAGTTCTTC
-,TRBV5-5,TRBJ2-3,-,CASSPSASTDTQYF,TGTGCCAGCAGCCCGAGTGCTAGCACAGATACGCAGTATTTT
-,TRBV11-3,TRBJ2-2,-,CASSLSRVGELFF,TGTGCCAGCAGCTTATCGCGAGTCGGGGAGCTGTTTTTT
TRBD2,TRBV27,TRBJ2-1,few,CASSPLGSGGHEQFF,TGTGCCAGCAGTCCCTTGGGGAGCGGGGGGCATGAGCAGTTCTTC
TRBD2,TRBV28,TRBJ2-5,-,CASSQTSGGPQGTQYF,TGTGCCAGCAGTCAGACTAGCGGGGGTCCTCAAGGGACCCAGTACTTC
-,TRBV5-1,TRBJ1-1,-,CASSPGHPLQWNTEAFF,TGCGCCAGCAGCCCGGGACACCCGTTGCAATGGAACACTGAAGCTTTCTTT
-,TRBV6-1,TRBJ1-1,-,CATTGQGWTEAFF,TGTGCCACAACGGGGCAGGGTTGGACTGAAGCTTTCTTT
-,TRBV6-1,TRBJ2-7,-,CASRPDSMLYEQYF,TGTGCCAGCAGGCCCGACAGTATGCTCTACGAGCAGTACTTC
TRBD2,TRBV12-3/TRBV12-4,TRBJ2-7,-,CASSKTGGNEQYF,TGTGCCAGCAGCAAAACGGGGGGGAACGAGCAGTACTTC
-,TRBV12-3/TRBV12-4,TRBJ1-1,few,CASSLFPRIKNTEAFF,TGTGCCAGCAGTTTATTCCCTCGAATTAAGAACACTGAAGCTTTCTTT
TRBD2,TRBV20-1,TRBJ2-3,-,CSAFPGLAGGSTDTQYF,TGCAGTGCTTTCCCGGGACTAGCGGGGGGCAGCACAGATACGCAGTATTTT
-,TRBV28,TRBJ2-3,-,CASKYYGDTQYF,TGTGCCAGCAAATATTACGGGGATACGCAGTATTTT
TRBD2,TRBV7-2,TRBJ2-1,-,CASSLSGIRNNEQFF,TGTGCCAGCAGCTTAAGCGGGATACGGAACAATGAGCAGTTCTTC
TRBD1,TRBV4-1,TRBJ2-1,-,CASSQEGPGQGQETQFF,TGCGCCAGCAGCCAAGAGGGACCGGGACAGGGGCAAGAGACCCAGTTCTTC
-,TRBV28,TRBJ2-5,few,CASSQNRDYQETQYF,TGTGCCAGCAGTCAAAACAGGGATTACCAAGAGACCCAGTACTTC
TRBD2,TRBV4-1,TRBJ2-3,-,CASSQVPSGGRASTDTQYF,TGCGCCAGCAGCCAAGTCCCTAGCGGGGGCCGTGCTAGCACAGATACGCAGTATTTT
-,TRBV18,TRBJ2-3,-,CASSATLSQGGTDTQYF,TGTGCCAGCTCAGCTACCCTATCACAGGGAGGAACAGATACGCAGTATTTT
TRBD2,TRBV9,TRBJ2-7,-,CASSPRGEVYEQYF,TGTGCCAGCAGCCCCCGGGGGGAGGTCTACGAGCAGTACTTC
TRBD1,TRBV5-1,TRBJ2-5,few,CASSTGTADQETQYF,TGCGCCAGCAGCACCGGGACAGCGGACCAAGAGACCCAGTACTTC
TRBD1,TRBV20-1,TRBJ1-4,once,CSATGTGGEKLFF,TGCAGTGCTACAGGGACAGGGGGGGAAAAACTGTTTTTT
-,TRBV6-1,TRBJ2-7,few,CASRPQGKGASYEQYF,TGTGCCAGCCGTCCCCAGGGGAAGGGTGCTAGCTACGAGCAGTACTTC
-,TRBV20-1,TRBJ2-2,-,CSARGEGPNTGELFF,TGCAGTGCTAGGGGTGAGGGGCCGAACACCGGGGAGCTGTTTTTT
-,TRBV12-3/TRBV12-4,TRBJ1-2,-,CASSLPGQGYGYTF,TGTGCCAGCAGTTTGCCAGGCCAGGGGTATGGCTACACCTTC
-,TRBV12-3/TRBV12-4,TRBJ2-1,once,CASRYHATGTGSYNEQFF,TGTGCCAGCAGGTACCACGCCACCGGGACTGGCTCCTACAATGAGCAGTTCTTC
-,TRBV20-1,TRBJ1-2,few,CSVRGRGRIYGYTF,TGCAGTGTCAGGGGCCGAGGCCGCATCTATGGCTACACCTTC
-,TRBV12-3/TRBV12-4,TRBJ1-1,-,CASSGRVGDTEAFF,TGTGCCAGCAGCGGACGGGTCGGCGACACTGAAGCTTTCTTT
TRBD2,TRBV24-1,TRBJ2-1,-,CATSDFLAGDDQFF,TGTGCCACCAGTGATTTCTTAGCGGGGGATGATCAGTTCTTC
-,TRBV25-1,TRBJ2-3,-,CASSEWPTDTQYF,TGTGCCAGCAGTGAGTGGCCCACAGATACGCAGTATTTT
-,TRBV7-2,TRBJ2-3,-,CASSPIGGERRDTQYF,TGTGCCAGCAGCCCAATAGGGGGGGAACGGCGGGATACGCAGTATTTT
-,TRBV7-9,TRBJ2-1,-,CASSLAKGNMPNEQFF,TGTGCCAGCAGCTTAGCAAAGGGTAACATGCCGAATGAGCAGTTCTTC
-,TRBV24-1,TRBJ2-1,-,CATSDPGRTSYNEQFF,TGTGCCACCAGTGACCCCGGACGTACCTCCTACAATGAGCAGTTCTTC
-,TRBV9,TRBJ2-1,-,CASSAPGPGTYNEQFF,TGTGCCAGCAGCGCTCCGGGTCCCGGGACCTACAATGAGCAGTTCTTC
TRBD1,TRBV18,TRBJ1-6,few,CASSRQTGTNSPLHF,TGTGCCAGCTCACGACAGACAGGGACCAATTCACCCCTCCACTTT
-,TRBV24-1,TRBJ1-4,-,CATSDRGGRTTNEKLFF,TGTGCCACCAGTGACCGGGGGGGACGAACAACTAATGAAAAACTGTTTTTT
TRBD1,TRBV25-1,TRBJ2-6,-,CASSGDRWSSGANVLTF,TGTGCCAGCAGTGGGGACAGGTGGAGCTCTGGGGCCAACGTCCTGACTTTC
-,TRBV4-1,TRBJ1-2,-,CASSQERDRVKTF,TGCGCCAGCAGCCAAGAAAGGGACCGAGTGAAGACCTTC
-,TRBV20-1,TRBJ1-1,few,CSALRGGDAEAFF,TGCAGTGCCCTTCGCGGGGGAGACGCTGAAGCTTTCTTT
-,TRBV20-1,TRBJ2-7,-,CSASVRGTKFNPQVGEQYF,TGCAGTGCTAGCGTAAGGGGGACCAAATTCAACCCCCAAGTCGGCGAGCAGTACTTC